What follows describes a single T cell receptor (beta chain). The data stem from a study of blood T cell repertoires in COVID-19. Across the study: The analysed material was cDNA or gDNA that came from T cells, B-cell-depleted T cells, or PBMCs.

Clones were sequenced by immunoSEQ multiplex PCR, and TCRdb holds only the in-frame ones, with some missing. The sample gives some 330,000 clones, roughly 86% of which show up once; approximately 1.8% is in the top ten. The germline V gene encodes CDR1 KGHDR and CDR2 SFDVKD. The CDR3 covers 20 residues. The V and J ends lost 5 bases and 2 bases, in that order; junction bases with no gene match: 15. The sequence derives from a woman under 40 with COVID-19, enrolled during active disease. This sequence joins TRBV24-1 and TRBJ2-6; 9 nucleotides align to TRBD2. Sequencing was carried out using peripheral blood. The CDR3 region has the DNA TGTGCCACCAGTGCCTCCCCCCTTGGCGGGGGGGCGCCTGGGGCCAACGTCCTGACTTTC. Residues: CATSASPLGGGAPGANVLTF.